A single sample is the source of the 5 T cell receptor beta chains below, sequenced in a study of regulatory T cells in long-lasting Graves disease (dated by TCRdb to 2020 to 2023). Receptors were amplified or captured by multiplex PCR. Reads for this sample came from an Illumina HiSeq 4000. To build TCR beta libraries, CDR3 regions were amplified by Arm-PCR using iRepertoire HTBI primers. TCRdb redid the processing of the public reads, applying fastp at Q25 and MiXCR, and retained in-frame beta chains. Records with the same CDR3 protein are collapsed into one entry carrying the most frequent genes and DNA. The sample includes 450,000 or so distinct CDR3 sequences, with approximately 22% observed a single time. Around 13% of the sample is taken by the ten largest. The time point label, as the study defines it: persistent/refractory GD, antithyroid drugs over 5 years with positive TRAb. For both TCR sequencing and RNA sequencing, RNA was extracted from PBMCs using TRIzol.

This sample comprised peripheral blood mononuclear cells (PBMCs), obtained when the disease was refractory, from a patient treated with antithyroid drugs. The receptors derive from a female donor with Graves disease.

This clonotype was recorded many times. The CDR3 reads CASSVGGGATEAFF. The CDR3 DNA sequence: TGTGCCAGTAGCGTGGGGGGGGGAGCCACTGAAGCTTTCTTT. This rearrangement joins TRBV19 to TRBJ1-1, with D possibly being TRBD1 (5 bases). The V gene lost 6 bases and the J gene lost 4 bases, with 15 bases spanning the gap. This CDR3 region has 14 residues. CDR1 is LNHDA, CDR2 SQIVND, per germline (reference sequence).

This clonotype was detected only a few times. CDR3 protein: CASSPRSYNSPLHF. The CDR3, as DNA: TGTGCCAGCAGCCCCCGCTCCTATAATTCACCCCTCCACTTT. The chain joins TRBV7-2 to TRBJ1-6; no definite D call. Germline V gene lookup returns CDR1 SGHTA and CDR2 FQGNSA. Trimming removed 5 bases at V and 0 bases at J, with 5 bases between. CDR3 length: 14 amino acids.

The rearrangement links TRBV4-1 to TRBJ1-5; D call uncertain. The V end was cut by 2 bases, the J end by 3 bases, with 11 bases between. This CDR3 has 15 residues. Per germline, CDR1 MGHRA and CDR2 YSYEKL. CDR3 sequence: CASSQLAGPNQPQHF. The CDR3 DNA is TGCGCCAGCAGCCAATTGGCTGGGCCCAATCAGCCCCAGCATTTT.

This clonotype has only a few counts. CDR3 sequence: CAWSGRPGQGGHEQYF. CDR3 DNA sequence: TGTGCCTGGAGCGGTAGACCGGGACAGGGTGGCCACGAGCAGTACTTC. The chain has TRBV30 and TRBJ2-7, with 9 bases matching TRBD1. Germline V lookup: CDR1 GTSNPN, CDR2 SVGIG (reference sequence). The ends lost 3 bases at V and 5 bases at J; junction bases unmatched: 14. This CDR3 is built from 16 residues.

This clonotype was observed a handful of times. Since a much larger clone is just one base distant, this may be a read error. This rearrangement joins TRBV2 to TRBJ1-1, with TRBD1 matching 7 bases. The germline CDR1 and CDR2 sequences are SNHLY and FYNNEI. The CDR3 is made up of 14 amino acids. Trimming at V came to 6 bases and at J to 4 bases, leaving 8 bases not matched to a gene. CDR3 sequence reads: CASRNPQGTTEAFF. CDR3 sequence (DNA): TGTGCCAGCAGAAACCCACAGGGGACCACTGAAGCTTTCTTT.